This T cell receptor beta chain appears in the sequencing data of a study of breast tumors, draining lymph nodes, adjacent tissues. Using its own MiXCR run on the multiplex PCR reads, TCRdb lists one record per CDR3 protein. The sample yields 70,000 or so distinct CDR3 sequences, 40% to 45% seen once. Overall study findings and caveats: Compared with basal-like, luminal-like tumors shared significantly more repertoire with nontumor tissue.

On this clonotype itself: Its antigen is unidentified. The germline gene is not matched at one end of the junction; a read error may be the cause.

This clonotype was sampled from a female donor with breast cancer. Some clones in this sample may be carry-over from other donors' samples. Sequencing was performed on breast tumor tissue.

CDR3 sequence: CASERGRTVNGQFF. The CDR3 DNA sequence: TGTGCCAGCGAGCGGGGGAGGACTGTCAATGGGCAGTTCTTC. This rearrangement joins TRBV25-1 to TRBJ2-1; 8 nucleotides align to TRBD2. CDR3 size: 14 residues. Germline values: CDR1 MGHDK, CDR2 SYGVNS.